Following are 3 T cell receptor beta chains from one sample sequenced in a study of identical twins. TCRdb redid the calling of the 5' RACE reads with MiXCR, one entry per CDR3 protein. This sample yields approximately 700,000 distinct CDR3 sequences, of which 5.5% to 6.5% are seen a single time; about 1.8% belongs to the top ten. The sequencing sample was made of naive T cells sorted from blood. The receptors were sampled from a man in his late teens or twenties in good health.

The sample holds many counts of this clonotype. This rearrangement joins TRBV10-3 to TRBJ2-1; possibly TRBD2 for D (5 bases). From germline, CDR1 is ENHRY and CDR2 SYGVKD. This CDR3 spans 14 amino acids. V dropped 9 bases and J dropped 4 bases, with 16 bases sitting between them. CDR3 coding DNA: TGTGCCATTCAGGAGGCTAGCCTTTACAATGAGCAGTTCTTC. This translates into CAIQEASLYNEQFF.

This rearrangement joins TRBV18 to TRBJ1-1; D is possibly TRBD1 (5 bases). Trimming shortened V by 3 bases and J by 1 base, and 12 bases separated the two germline ends. Germline V gives CDR1 KGHSH, CDR2 LQKENI. The CDR3 totals 15 residues. The CDR3 sequence: CASSPIRGTNTEAFF. For the CDR3, the DNA is TGTGCCAGCTCACCGATCCGGGGGACGAACACTGAAGCTTTCTTT.

Ten or more counts support this clonotype. The chain joins TRBV29-1 to TRBJ1-2; TRBD1 is a possible D gene (5 bases). Trimming took 4 bases from V and 8 from J, leaving 8 bases between them. Per the germline V gene, CDR1 is SQVTM and CDR2 is ANQGSEA. The CDR3 sequence is 10 residues long. The CDR3 loop reads CSVAGYGYTF. CDR3 in DNA: TGCAGCGTTGCAGGGTACGGCTACACCTTC.